This is a list of T cell receptor beta chains from one sample in a study of T cell responses to AZD1222 COVID-19 vaccine. Assay: immunoSEQ multiplex PCR; the TCRdb copy retains only in-frame clones and omits some. The profile covers some 97,000 clones, with roughly 91% appearing a single time and under 2% taken by the ten largest. The input for sequencing was peripheral blood, taken on day 0 of AZD1222 vaccination. These receptors all stem from an adult in good health. Each CDR3 is given with its conserved first and last residue. D genes are given only for firm matches. Where a row states a size, it is once, few, many or the class of an expanded clone; other rows omit it.

>.|.|TRBV27|TRBJ1-1
TGTGCCAGCAGTTTATCGATCGGCGGGACGGGAGCTTTCTTT
CASSLSIGGTGAFF
>.|.|TRBV10-3|TRBJ1-4
TGTGCCACCGCCTCTACAGGGTCTGCAACTAATGAAAAACTGTTTTTT
CATASTGSATNEKLFF
>.|.|TRBV4-2|TRBJ1-5
TGTGCCAGCAGCCAAGAGGAAGGGAATAGCAATCAGCCCCAGCATTTT
CASSQEEGNSNQPQHF
>.|.|TRBV27|TRBJ2-1
TGTGCCAGCAGATCCATTCTCCACAGCTCCTACAATGAGCAGTTCTTC
CASRSILHSSYNEQFF
>.|.|TRBV5-1|TRBJ1-4
TGCGCCAGCGGGAGAGGGGGAGGTGAAAAACTGTTTTTT
CASGRGGGEKLFF
>.|.|TRBV4-1|TRBJ2-3
TGCGCCAGCAGCCCCGGGCCGACCCACCTCGGGGATACGCAGTATTTT
CASSPGPTHLGDTQYF
>TRBD1|.|TRBV7-8|TRBJ1-2
TGTGCCAGCAGCACGGGACAGGGCTATGGCTACACCTTC
CASSTGQGYGYTF
>TRBD2|.|TRBV6-5|TRBJ2-7
TGTGCCAGCAGTTATGAACCTAGCGGACCCTACGAGCAGTACTTC
CASSYEPSGPYEQYF
>TRBD2|.|TRBV14|TRBJ2-7
TGTGCCAGCAGCCTGCTGTCTAGCGGGAGTCAAGTCGAGCAGTACTTC
CASSLLSSGSQVEQYF
>.|.|TRBV29-1|TRBJ1-1
TGCAGCGTCTCGAGTGGATGGGGGATGAACACTGAAGCTTTCTTT
CSVSSGWGMNTEAFF
>.|.|TRBV6-6|TRBJ2-5
TGTGCCAGCAGTTTCGGTCCCCTTGGGGATGGGGAGACCCAGTACTTC
CASSFGPLGDGETQYF
>.|.|TRBV29-1|TRBJ2-6
TGCAGCGTTGTGAATGGGGCCAACGTCCTGACTTTC
CSVVNGANVLTF
>.|.|TRBV9|TRBJ1-3
TGTGCCAGCAGCGTAGAGATACTTGGAAACACCATATATTTT
CASSVEILGNTIYF
>TRBD1|.|TRBV30|TRBJ1-1
TGTGCCTGGGACAGGGGCCCGAACACTGAAGCTTTCTTT
CAWDRGPNTEAFF
>.|.|TRBV18|TRBJ1-5
TGTGCCAGCTCACCTGAGGGGGGGTATCATCAGCCCCAGCATTTT
CASSPEGGYHQPQHF
>.|.|TRBV18|TRBJ2-1
TGTGCCAGCTCACCGGTTAACGAGCAGTTCTTC
CASSPVNEQFF
>.|.|TRBV19|TRBJ1-6
TGTGCCAGTAGTATACTTGCGGGACACTATAATTCACCCCTCCACTTT
CASSILAGHYNSPLHF
>.|.|TRBV6-2/TRBV6-3|TRBJ2-3
TGTGCCAGCAGTCAGAGGAGGGGAGATACGCAGTATTTT
CASSQRRGDTQYF
>.|.|TRBV18|TRBJ1-1
TGTGCCAGCTCACCGGAACAGGGCCCTGAAGCTTTCTTT
CASSPEQGPEAFF
>TRBD1|.|TRBV5-1|TRBJ1-1
TGCGCCAGCAATATGAGACAGGGGGCCACTGAAGCTTTCTTT
CASNMRQGATEAFF
>.|once|TRBV2|TRBJ2-2
TGTGCCAGCAGTGGGGTTGGAGGTTGGGTAGACGGGGAGCTGTTTTTT
CASSGVGGWVDGELFF
>.|once|TRBV5-4|TRBJ2-2
TGTGCCAGCAGCTTGGACCCAGGGGCTCCACGGGACGGGGAGCTGTTTTTT
CASSLDPGAPRDGELFF
>.|.|TRBV11-2|TRBJ2-5
TGTGCCAGCAGCTATAACAGGGAGACCCAGTACTTC
CASSYNRETQYF
>.|.|TRBV28|TRBJ1-4
TGTGCCAGCAGTTCCCCCCCGGGACCAGATAATGAAAAACTGTTTTTT
CASSSPPGPDNEKLFF
>.|.|TRBV11-2|TRBJ1-2
TGTGCCAGCAGCTCCCTCCGAGGTGCGGGGATCTATGGCTACACCTTC
CASSSLRGAGIYGYTF
>.|.|TRBV7-9|TRBJ1-1
TGTGCCAGCAGCTTTATCGGCACTGAAGCTTTCTTT
CASSFIGTEAFF
>TRBD2|.|TRBV18|TRBJ2-2
TGTGCCAGCTCACCCGAGCGTCAACTAGCGGGACCCGGGGAGCTGTTTTTT
CASSPERQLAGPGELFF
>TRBD2|.|TRBV10-1|TRBJ2-5
TGCGCCAGCAGTGAGTGGGAGCGGGGGACCCAGTACTTC
CASSEWERGTQYF